The clone carrying this TCR beta chain turned up a few times. Sequencing used immunoSEQ multiplex PCR; TCRdb keeps in-frame clones, though not all of them. The table records fewer than 150,000 clones, 87% of them present only once. This sample stems from a study of T cell responses to AZD1222 COVID-19 vaccine. Germline CDR1 reads SGHNT; CDR2 reads YYREEE (reference sequence). This CDR3 is 15 amino acids long. V lost 0 bases and J lost 7, with 17 bases in between. Sequencing used peripheral blood, obtained on day 0 of AZD1222 vaccination. The TCR sequence derives from an adult in good health. The chain has TRBV5-4 and TRBJ2-7; no firm D call. The CDR3 sequence: CASSLEGPQFREQYF. CDR3 in DNA: TGTGCCAGCAGCTTGGAAGGACCGCAATTTAGAGAGCAGTACTTC.